This entry lists 5 T cell receptor beta chains sequenced from one sample in a study of identical twins. Each CDR3 protein gets one entry after TCRdb re-called the 5' RACE reads with MiXCR. The sample gives approximately 530,000 distinct CDR3 sequences, around 22% of which show up once; about 0.48% is in the top ten. A further study also used this sample, focusing on yellow fever vaccine responses in identical twins.

Sample: CD4+ T cells sorted from blood. The receptors here all came from a woman between 18 and 29 years old in good health.

This rearrangement joins TRBV10-1 to TRBJ1-5; D ambiguous. Germline loops: CDR1 WNHNN, CDR2 SYGVQD (reference sequence). The length of the CDR3 is 13 residues. Trimming removed 4 bases at V and 6 bases at J, with 10 bases between. CDR3 nucleotide sequence: TGCGCCAGCAGTGCGGCTACGGGTCAGCCCCAGCATTTT. The encoded protein is CASSAATGQPQHF.

A few counts support this clonotype. This chain links TRBV20-1 with TRBJ2-2, with D uncertain. Trimming left V 4 bases short and J 1 base short, with 16 bases between. The CDR3 is 16 residues long. The V gene's germline CDR1 is DFQATT and CDR2 SNEGSKA (reference sequence). The CDR3 reads CSAKPPPGLNTGELFF. The DNA for the CDR3 is TGCAGTGCTAAGCCCCCTCCGGGCCTGAACACCGGGGAGCTGTTTTTT.

This clonotype was seen a handful of times. Compared with germline, one end of the junction differs, possibly owing to a read error. The chain uses TRBV4-1 and TRBJ2-3, with unresolved D. Germline V CDR1 and CDR2: MGHRA, YSYEKL. The CDR3 spans 13 residues. CDR3 DNA: TGCGCCAGCAGCCGTCAGAGCACGGATACGCAGTATTTT. This gives the protein CASSRQSTDTQYF.

The chain uses TRBV7-9 and TRBJ2-7; no firm D call. V was clipped by 2 bases and J by 2 bases, with 4 bases between them. In germline, CDR1 is SEHNR, CDR2 FQNEAQ (reference sequence). The CDR3 contains 12 residues. The CDR3, as DNA: TGTGCCAGCAGCTTAACGCCCTACGAGCAGTACTTC. Encoded protein: CASSLTPYEQYF.

The rearrangement links TRBV5-1 to TRBJ1-2; D might be TRBD1 (5 bases). The V gene lost 0 bases and the J gene lost 5 bases, with 11 bases spanning the gap. The germline gives CDR1 SGHRS, CDR2 YFSETQ. This CDR3 has 14 residues. CDR3 DNA sequence: TGCGCCAGCAGCTTGGGACAGAACCCATATGGCTACACCTTC. It is translated as CASSLGQNPYGYTF.